Reported below is one TCR beta chain. As handled by the study authors: Cell counts per sample came from amplifying reference gene primers. TCRdb's copy holds only in-frame clones and misses some; the assay was immunoSEQ multiplex PCR. V, J and clone size are taken as reported in that table, and D and trimming were inferred from the DNA itself. The table has 100,000 or so clones, nearly 90% seen once. This specimen belongs to a study of blood T cell repertoires in COVID-19. As for the study in general: Material from acute and convalescent COVID-19 was sourced from the United States, Italy and Spain. Sources were T cells, B-cell-depleted T cells, or PBMCs; the material itself was cDNA or gDNA.

The CDR3 extends over 14 amino acids. The V segment lost 7 bases and the J segment 4 bases; nucleotides outside the gene matches: 2. Germline CDR1 reads SGHNT; CDR2 reads YYREEE (reference sequence). The chain recombines TRBV5-4 with TRBJ2-3; 14 bases are a match to TRBD2. Sequenced input: peripheral blood. The receptor was isolated from a man aged 45-65 years with active COVID-19. The CDR3: CASSTSGGADTQYF. CDR3 sequence (DNA): TGTGCCAGCTCGACTAGCGGGGGGGCAGATACGCAGTATTTT.